The rows below give T cell receptor beta chains drawn from one sample of a study of T cells in Graves' hyperthyroidism and ophthalmopathy. Using its own MiXCR run on the multiplex PCR reads, TCRdb lists one record per CDR3 protein. The sample comprises around 340,000 distinct CDR3 sequences, 16% of which are singletons, and 33% rests with the top ten. Sequencing used blood. The receptors originated from a man aged 25 to 40 with Graves' hyperthyroidism. Each CDR3 is given with its conserved first and last residue. The order of the fields is CDR3 length, clone size, D gene, V gene, J gene, CDR3 DNA, CDR3 protein. The D gene is left open where the match is weak. For some rows the clone size is stated as once, few or many, or as a class when expanded; others skip it.

17	many	NA	TRBV12-3/TRBV12-4	TRBJ2-7	TGTGCCAGCAGTTTAATTATTAGGCTCCACCTCACCTACGAGCAGTACTTC	CASSLIIRLHLTYEQYF
13	many	NA	TRBV12-3/TRBV12-4	TRBJ1-1	TGTGCCAGCAGGGAACAGGGACCCTATGAAGCTTTCTTT	CASREQGPYEAFF
14	NA	TRBD2	TRBV20-1	TRBJ2-1	TGCAGTGCTAGAGGAGCGGGGCTAATAATAGAGCAGTTCTTC	CSARGAGLIIEQFF
15	NA	TRBD2	TRBV11-2	TRBJ2-1	TGTGCCAGCAGCCAACTAGCGGGAAGATACAATGAGCAGTTCTTC	CASSQLAGRYNEQFF
16	many	TRBD2	TRBV5-1	TRBJ2-1	TGCGCCAGCAGCTCCCAAGGGCTAGCGGGAGGGAATGAGCAGTTCTTC	CASSSQGLAGGNEQFF
15	many	TRBD2	TRBV11-2	TRBJ2-1	TGTGCCAGCAGCTTGATGGCTAGCGGGTTCAATGAGCAGTTCTTC	CASSLMASGFNEQFF
12	few	NA	TRBV24-1	TRBJ2-5	TGTGCCACCAGTGACCTAACGAAGACCCAGTACTTC	CATSDLTKTQYF
13	few	NA	TRBV28	TRBJ1-4	TGTGCCAGCAGTTTAAGGGCTTTTGAAAAACTGTTTTTT	CASSLRAFEKLFF
14	many	NA	TRBV13	TRBJ2-7	TGTGCCAGCAGCATGGGGACCGCGGCGTGGGAGCAGTACTTC	CASSMGTAAWEQYF
16	many	NA	TRBV7-2	TRBJ2-1	TGTGCCAGCAGTAGGGCGATAGCAGGGGCCGACAATGAGCAGTTCTTC	CASSRAIAGADNEQFF
14	few	NA	TRBV7-9	TRBJ2-7	TGTGCCAGCAGCTTCAGGACGGAAAATTACGAGCAGTACTTC	CASSFRTENYEQYF
16	many	NA	TRBV27	TRBJ2-3	TGTGCCAGCAGTCCTTGGGTCCCCGTCGGCACAGATACGCAGTATTTT	CASSPWVPVGTDTQYF
14	few	TRBD1	TRBV29-1	TRBJ1-6	TGCAGCGTCAGGGGGGGACAGGTCGGCTCACCCCTCCACTTT	CSVRGGQVGSPLHF